The entry below describes one T cell receptor (beta chain). No antigen is known for it. Per the germline V gene, CDR1 is SGHTA and CDR2 is FQGNSA. V trimming: 4 bases; J trimming: 4 bases; junction bases outside the gene matches: 2. The CDR3 extends over 14 amino acids. Primed by a sample-barcoded 5' primer and a J-beta primer mix, a second PCR proceeded for 7 to 11 cycles. TCRdb used MiXCR to reprocess the 5' RACE reads, holding one entry per CDR3 protein. The table records 1.5 million to 2 million distinct CDR3 sequences, 28% of them present only once. This sample was taken from a study of blood T cells in healthy people across ages. Study findings and constraints: In the absence of known donor CMV status, changes in expanded clonotypes were possibly confounded.

Specimen: blood. The chain carries TRBV7-2 and TRBJ1-3, with 9 bases aligning to TRBD1. This TCR was recovered from a woman aged 30 to 39 in good health. The CDR3 is CASSCGTGGNTIYF. For the CDR3, the DNA is TGTGCCAGCAGCTGCGGGACAGGGGGAAACACCATATATTTT.